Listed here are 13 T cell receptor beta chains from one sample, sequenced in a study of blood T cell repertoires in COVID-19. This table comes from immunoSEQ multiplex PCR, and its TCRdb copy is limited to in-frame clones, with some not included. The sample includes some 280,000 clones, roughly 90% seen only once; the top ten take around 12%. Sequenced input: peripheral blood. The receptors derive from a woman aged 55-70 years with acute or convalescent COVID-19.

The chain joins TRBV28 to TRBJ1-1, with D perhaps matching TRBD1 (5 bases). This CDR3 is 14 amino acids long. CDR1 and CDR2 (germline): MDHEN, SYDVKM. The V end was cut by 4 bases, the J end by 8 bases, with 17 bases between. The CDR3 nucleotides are TGTGCCAGCAGTTCCCAAGGCACAGGCCAGGAAGCTTTCTTT. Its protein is CASSSQGTGQEAFF.

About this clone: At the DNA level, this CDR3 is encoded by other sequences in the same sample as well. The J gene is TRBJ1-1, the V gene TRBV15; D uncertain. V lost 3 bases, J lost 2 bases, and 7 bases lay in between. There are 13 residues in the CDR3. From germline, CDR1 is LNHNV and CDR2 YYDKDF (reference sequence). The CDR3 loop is CATSRGGNTEAFF. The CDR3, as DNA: TGTGCCACCAGCAGGGGAGGAAACACTGAAGCTTTCTTT.

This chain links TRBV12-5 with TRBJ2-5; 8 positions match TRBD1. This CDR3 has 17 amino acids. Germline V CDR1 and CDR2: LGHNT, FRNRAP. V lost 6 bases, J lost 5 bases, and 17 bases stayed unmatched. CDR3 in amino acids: CASGFSPVMDRAETQYF. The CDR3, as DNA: TGTGCTAGTGGATTTTCCCCGGTTATGGACAGGGCTGAGACCCAGTACTTC.

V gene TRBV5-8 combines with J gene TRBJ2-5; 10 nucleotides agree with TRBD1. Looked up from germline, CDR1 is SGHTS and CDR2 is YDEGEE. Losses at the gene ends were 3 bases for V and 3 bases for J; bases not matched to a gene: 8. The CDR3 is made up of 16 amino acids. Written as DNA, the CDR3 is TGTGCCAGCAGCTCGGGGACAGGGGCCTTTGAAGAGACCCAGTACTTC. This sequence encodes CASSSGTGAFEETQYF.

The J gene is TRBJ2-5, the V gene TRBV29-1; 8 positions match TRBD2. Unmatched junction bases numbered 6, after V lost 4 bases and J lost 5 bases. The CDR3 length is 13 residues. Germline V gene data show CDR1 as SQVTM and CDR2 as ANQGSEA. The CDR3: CSVGSGGSETQYF. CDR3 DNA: TGCAGCGTTGGCTCGGGAGGGTCGGAGACCCAGTACTTC.

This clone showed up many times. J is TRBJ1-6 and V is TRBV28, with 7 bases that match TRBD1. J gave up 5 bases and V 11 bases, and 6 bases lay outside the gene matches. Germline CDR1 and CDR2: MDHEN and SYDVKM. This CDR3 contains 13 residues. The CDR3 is CAAKDRHNSPLHF. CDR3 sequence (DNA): TGTGCCGCTAAGGACAGGCATAATTCACCCCTCCACTTT.

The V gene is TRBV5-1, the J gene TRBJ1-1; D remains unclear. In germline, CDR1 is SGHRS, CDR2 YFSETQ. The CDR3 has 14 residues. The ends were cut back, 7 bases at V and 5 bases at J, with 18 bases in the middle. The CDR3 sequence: CASSIQSTGTEAFF. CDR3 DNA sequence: TGCGCCAGCTCCATTCAGAGTACGGGGACTGAAGCTTTCTTT.

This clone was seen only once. As DNA, the CDR3 is TGTGCCAGCAGTGGAGGCACACTGAACACTGAAGCTTTCTTT. Protein sequence: CASSGGTLNTEAFF. This sequence joins TRBV2 and TRBJ1-1; D is ambiguous. Germline lookup yields CDR1 SNHLY and CDR2 FYNNEI. There are 14 residues in the CDR3. The V end was cut by 4 bases, the J end by 0 bases, with 9 bases between.

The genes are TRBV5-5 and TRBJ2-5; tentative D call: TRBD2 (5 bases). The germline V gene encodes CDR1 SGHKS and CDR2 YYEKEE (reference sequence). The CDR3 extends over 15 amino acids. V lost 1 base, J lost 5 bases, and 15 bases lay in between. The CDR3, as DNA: TGTGCCAGCAGCTTGCGTGAACTAGATTTCGAGACCCAGTACTTC. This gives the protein CASSLRELDFETQYF.

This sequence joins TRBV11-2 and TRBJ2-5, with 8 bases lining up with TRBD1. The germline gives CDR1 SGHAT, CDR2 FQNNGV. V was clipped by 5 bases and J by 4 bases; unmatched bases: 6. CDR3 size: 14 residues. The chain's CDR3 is CASSKWTGTETQYF. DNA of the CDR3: TGTGCCAGCAGCAAATGGACAGGGACAGAGACCCAGTACTTC.

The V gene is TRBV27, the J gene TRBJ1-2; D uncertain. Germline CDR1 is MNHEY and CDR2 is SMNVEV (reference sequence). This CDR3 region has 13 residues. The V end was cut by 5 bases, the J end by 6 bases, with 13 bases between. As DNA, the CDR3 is TGTGCCAGCAGTACTCTCCACGGGGATGGCTACACCTTC. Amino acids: CASSTLHGDGYTF.

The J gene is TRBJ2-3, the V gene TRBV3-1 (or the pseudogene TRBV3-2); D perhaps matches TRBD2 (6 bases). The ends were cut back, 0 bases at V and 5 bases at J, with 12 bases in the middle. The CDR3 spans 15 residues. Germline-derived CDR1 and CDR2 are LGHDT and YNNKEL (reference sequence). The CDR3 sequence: CASSQDGGRGDTQYF. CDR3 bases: TGTGCCAGCAGCCAAGATGGAGGGAGAGGAGATACGCAGTATTTT.

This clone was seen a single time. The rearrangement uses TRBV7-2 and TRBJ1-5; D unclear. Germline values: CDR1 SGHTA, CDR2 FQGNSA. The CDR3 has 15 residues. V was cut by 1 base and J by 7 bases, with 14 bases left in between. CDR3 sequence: CASSLDGRGDQPQHF. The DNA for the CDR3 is TGTGCCAGCAGCTTAGATGGGCGGGGAGACCAGCCCCAGCATTTT.